The rows below give T cell receptor beta chains drawn from one sample of a study of blood T cell repertoires in COVID-19. This table comes from immunoSEQ multiplex PCR, and its TCRdb copy is limited to in-frame clones, with some not included. Here the sample spans approximately 440,000 clones, around 89% being singletons. Source material: peripheral blood. The receptors come from a woman in her 50s with COVID-19, enrolled during active disease. CDR3s leave out the opening cysteine and the closing phenylalanine or tryptophan. Only part of the rows carry a size: once, few, many, or a class if the clone is expanded.

v_call clone_size cdr3_aa
TRBV19 few ASRPEGAGEKLF
TRBV7-9 NA ASSPIAGSSYEQY
TRBV5-6 NA ASIRRGRETQY
TRBV18 NA ASSPAREPNEKLF
TRBV11-2 NA ASSYETEAF
TRBV5-1 NA ASSLFPGAHTGELF
TRBV5-6 NA ASSPDRGKGNEKLF
TRBV6-5 NA ASSLSGGENEKLF
TRBV29-1 NA SVGTGGRTNEKLF
TRBV15 NA ATELSGNTIY
TRBV4-2 NA ASSHDDSFYGYT
TRBV11-2 NA ASSSGDAQY
TRBV6-6 NA ASSSDRGGTEAF
TRBV6-5 NA ASINTGGGKGPQH
TRBV27 NA ASVGQARANVLT
TRBV5-1 NA ASSPQGLSNEKLF
TRBV6-5 NA ASSFDTVSGGYT
TRBV11-2 NA ASSSGTGRTEAF
TRBV30 once AWSSGGHTEAF
TRBV5-1 NA ASSPQGGTGGSYEQY
TRBV7-3 NA ASSPGANRELF
TRBV3-1/TRBV3-2 NA ASSQDVGGAYGYT
TRBV11-3 NA ASSRGGPSTDTQY
TRBV5-1 NA ASSQWNRTNYGYT
TRBV12-3/TRBV12-4 NA ASSLGRWNEQF
TRBV5-1 NA ASTPTLNTEAF
TRBV27 few ASSAGRLLF
TRBV5-6 NA ASSPDWVRRSTEAF
TRBV6-5 NA ASIESGAPNYGYT
TRBV6-5 NA ASSRTNNYGYT
TRBV11-2 NA ASSLNAYSDTQY